This T cell receptor (beta chain) was documented in a study of STAT5B mutations in CD4+ large granular lymphocyte leukemia. Buffy coats from healthy blood donors served as controls. Only in-frame clones appear in the TCRdb table, and some are missing; sequencing was by immunoSEQ multiplex PCR. The table includes over 35,000 clones, approximately 84% detected once. V was clipped by 3 bases and J by 4 bases; unmatched bases: 1. The length of the CDR3 is 15 residues. Germline V gene lookup returns CDR1 KGHSH and CDR2 LQKENI. This clone has a handful of counts. The clonotype was recovered from a human donor in good health. Sample: CD4+ T cells from blood buffy coats. The rearrangement uses TRBV18 and TRBJ2-2; 11 bases align to TRBD2. The CDR3 reads CASSPGLAATGELFF. Here the CDR3 DNA reads TGTGCCAGCTCACCGGGACTAGCGGCCACCGGGGAGCTGTTTTTT.